The clone carrying this T cell receptor (beta chain) was counted only a few times. The antigen remains unidentified. The sample is drawn from a study of CD8+CD57+ T cells in acquired aplastic anemia. Study details: Mean DNA quantity obtained from sorted CD4+ and CD8+ cells was 3 to 4 ug. Whole-study results and caveats: It was found that more than 25 CD8+ CDR3 sequences were shared between patients and controls. Patients were compared with controls for CD8+ Simpson's diversity, and no significant difference emerged.

For CDR3 and TCR beta VDJ profiling, genomic DNA was the template used. TCRdb itself ran the reads through MiXCR, one entry per CDR3 protein. Counted here are approximately 200,000 distinct CDR3 sequences, 40% to 60% occurring once; the ten biggest clones make up 15% to 20%. Sequencing was done on patients that had shown CD8+CD57+ cell expansion by flow cytometry. Blood came from patients not yet given any therapy. The germline V and J ends were trimmed by 4 bases and 5 bases, with 14 bases remaining between them. Germline CDR1 LNHDA, CDR2 SQIVND (reference sequence). CDR3 length: 14 amino acids. This rearrangement joins TRBV19 to TRBJ1-1; D unclear. The TCR comes from a human donor with aplastic anemia. Sequenced input: sorted CD4+, CD8+, or CD8+CD57+ T cells (not recorded which) from PBMCs. In DNA, the CDR3 is TGTGCCAGTAGTAAAACCGGAGGACGTACTGAAGCTTTCTTT. Its protein product is CASSKTGGRTEAFF.